This entry lists 5 T cell receptor beta chains sequenced from one sample in a study of blood T cell repertoires in COVID-19. TCRdb keeps only in-frame clones here, not all; method: immunoSEQ multiplex PCR. Of 52,000 or so clones in the sample, less than 95% were seen once. Sequencing was carried out using peripheral blood. The receptors were gathered from a human donor in a cohort sampled during active COVID-19.

The gene calls are TRBV30 and TRBJ1-4; unclear D gene. The CDR3 contains 13 residues. Trimming took 3 bases from V and 13 from J, leaving 18 bases between them. Germline assignment: CDR1 GTSNPN and CDR2 SVGIG (reference sequence). The CDR3 bases are TGTGCCTGGAGCGCTACCCGTCCGAGCCTACTGTTTTTT. Protein product: CAWSATRPSLLFF.

The V call is TRBV6-5, the J call TRBJ2-7, with TRBD2 identical over 8 bases. With V trimmed by 6 bases and J by 1 base, 5 bases remained unmatched. CDR1 is MNHEY, CDR2 SVGAGI, per germline. This CDR3 has 14 amino acids. The CDR3 is CASSAGTRSYEQYF. The CDR3 nucleotides are TGTGCCAGCAGCGCCGGGACTAGATCCTACGAGCAGTACTTC.

The rearrangement uses TRBV5-5 and TRBJ2-7, with D possibly TRBD1 on 5 matching bases. Deletions cut 0 bases from V and 7 bases from J, with 11 bases between. CDR3 size: 13 residues. From germline, CDR1 is SGHKS and CDR2 YYEKEE (reference sequence). The CDR3, as DNA: TGTGCCAGCAGCTTGGTGGGGCTGGTGGAGCAGTACTTC. Its translation: CASSLVGLVEQYF. The whole variable domain, remainder taken from reference TRBV5-5 and TRBJ2-7, is DAGVTQSPTHLIKTRGQQVTLRCSPISGHKSVSWYQQVLGQGPQFIFQYYEKEERGRGNFPDRFSARQFPNYSSELNVNALLLGDSALYLCASSLVGLVEQYFGPGTRLTVT.

The chain's CDR3 is CASSLSGSKADTQYF. For the CDR3, the DNA is TGTGCCAGCAGCTTGAGCGGGAGTAAAGCAGATACGCAGTATTTT. The chain has TRBV6-5 and TRBJ2-3, with TRBD2 matching 8 bases. Germline CDR1 MNHEY, CDR2 SVGAGI. This CDR3 is 15 amino acids long. Trimming cost V 6 bases and J 4 bases; bases outside gene matches: 9.

The V gene is TRBV5-1, the J gene TRBJ1-2; D not resolved. Germline V lookup: CDR1 SGHRS, CDR2 YFSETQ. V dropped 4 bases and J dropped 0 bases, with 13 bases sitting between them. The CDR3 runs to 15 residues. This chain's CDR3 is CASSQRAGTNYGYTF. In DNA, the CDR3 is TGCGCCAGCAGCCAAAGAGCCGGGACTAACTATGGCTACACCTTC.